This T cell receptor beta chain was identified in a study of early T cells in non-severe SARS-CoV-2 infection. In this sample, this clonotype turned up many times. The CDR3 contains 16 residues. J lost 1 base, V lost 4 bases, and 5 bases had no gene match. Germline V gene lookup returns CDR1 MNHEY and CDR2 SVGAGI. Via MiXCR, TCRdb re-called the 5' RACE reads, giving one row per CDR3 protein. The data contain 60,000 to 85,000 distinct CDR3 sequences, about a sixth of them singletons. Sequencing input: whole blood. V is TRBV6-5 and J is TRBJ1-5; the match to TRBD1 covers 9 bases. The clonotype comes from an adult who was a healthcare worker with PCR-confirmed SARS-CoV-2 infection or an uninfected control (not recorded which). The CDR3 reads CASSSGQGQSNQPQHF. CDR3 DNA: TGTGCCAGCAGTTCGGGACAGGGACAAAGCAATCAGCCCCAGCATTTT.